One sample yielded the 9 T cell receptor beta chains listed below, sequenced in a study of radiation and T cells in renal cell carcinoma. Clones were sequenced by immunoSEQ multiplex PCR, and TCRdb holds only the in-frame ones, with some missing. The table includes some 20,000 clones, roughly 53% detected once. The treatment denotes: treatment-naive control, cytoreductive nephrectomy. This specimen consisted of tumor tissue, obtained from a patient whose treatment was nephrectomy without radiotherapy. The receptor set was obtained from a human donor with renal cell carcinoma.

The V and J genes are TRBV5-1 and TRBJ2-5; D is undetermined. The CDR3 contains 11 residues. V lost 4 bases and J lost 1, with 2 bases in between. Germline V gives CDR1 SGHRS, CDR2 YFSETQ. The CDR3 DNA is TGCGCCAGCAGCACCCAAGAGACCCAGTACTTC. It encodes CASSTQETQYF.

CDR3 sequence (DNA): TGTGCCAGCAAGGCCAGCTCCTACAATGAGCAGTTCTTC. Translation gives CASKASSYNEQFF. The chain joins TRBV2 to TRBJ2-1; D remains ambiguous. The CDR3 contains 13 residues. Looked up from germline, CDR1 is SNHLY and CDR2 is FYNNEI. V lost 7 bases and J lost 0, with 7 bases in between.

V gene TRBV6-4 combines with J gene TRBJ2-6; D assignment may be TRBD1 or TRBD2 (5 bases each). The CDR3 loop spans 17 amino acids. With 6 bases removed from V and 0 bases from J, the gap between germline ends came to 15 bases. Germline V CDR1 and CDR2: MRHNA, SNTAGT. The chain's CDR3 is CASRGTEGSSGANVLTF. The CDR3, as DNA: TGTGCCAGCAGGGGGACCGAGGGTAGCTCTGGGGCCAACGTCCTGACTTTC.

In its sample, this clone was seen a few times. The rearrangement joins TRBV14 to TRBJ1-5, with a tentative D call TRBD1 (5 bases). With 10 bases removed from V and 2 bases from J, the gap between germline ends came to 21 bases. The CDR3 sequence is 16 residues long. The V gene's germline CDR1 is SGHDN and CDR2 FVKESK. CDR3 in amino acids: CATGARPIGGNQPQHF. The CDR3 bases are TGTGCCACCGGGGCCAGGCCCATAGGTGGCAATCAGCCCCAGCATTTT.

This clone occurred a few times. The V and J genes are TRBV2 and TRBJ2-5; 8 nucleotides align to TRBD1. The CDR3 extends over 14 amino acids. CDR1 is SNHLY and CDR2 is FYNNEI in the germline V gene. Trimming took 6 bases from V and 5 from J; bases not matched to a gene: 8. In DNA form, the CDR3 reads TGTGCCAGCAGCTATGCGGACAGGGAGGAGACCCAGTACTTC. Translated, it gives CASSYADREETQYF.

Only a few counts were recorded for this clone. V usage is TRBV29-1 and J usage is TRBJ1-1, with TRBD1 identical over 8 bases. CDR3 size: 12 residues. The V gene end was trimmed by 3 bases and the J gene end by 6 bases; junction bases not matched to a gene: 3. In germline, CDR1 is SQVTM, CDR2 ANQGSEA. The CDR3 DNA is TGCAGCGTTGAGACAGGGGTTCCTGAAGCTTTCTTT. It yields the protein CSVETGVPEAFF.

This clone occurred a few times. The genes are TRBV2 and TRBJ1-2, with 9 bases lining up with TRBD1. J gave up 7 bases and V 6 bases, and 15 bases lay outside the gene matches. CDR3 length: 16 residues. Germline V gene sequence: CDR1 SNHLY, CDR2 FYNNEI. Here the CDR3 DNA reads TGTGCCAGCAGCGCCGGGACAGGGATCCTCCTCGGTGGCTACACCTTC. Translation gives CASSAGTGILLGGYTF.

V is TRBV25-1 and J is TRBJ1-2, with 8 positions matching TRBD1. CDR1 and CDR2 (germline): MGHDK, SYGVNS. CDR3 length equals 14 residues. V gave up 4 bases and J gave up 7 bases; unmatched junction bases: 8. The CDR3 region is CASSATGVGGGYTF. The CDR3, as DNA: TGTGCCAGCAGTGCGACAGGGGTTGGAGGTGGCTACACCTTC.

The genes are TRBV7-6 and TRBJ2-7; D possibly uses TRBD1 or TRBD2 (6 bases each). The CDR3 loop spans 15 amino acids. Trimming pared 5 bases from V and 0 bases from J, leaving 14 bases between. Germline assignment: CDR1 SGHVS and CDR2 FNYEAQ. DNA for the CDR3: TGTGCCAGCAGCCCTGGGGGGCAGAGCTCCTACGAGCAGTACTTC. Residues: CASSPGGQSSYEQYF. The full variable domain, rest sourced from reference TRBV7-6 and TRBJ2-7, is GAGVSQSPRYKVTKRGQDVALRCDPISGHVSLYWYRQALGQGPEFLTYFNYEAQQDKSGLPNDRFSAERPEGSISTLTIQRTEQRDSAMYRCASSPGGQSSYEQYFGPGTRLTVT.